These 18 T cell receptor beta chains came from one sample sequenced in a study of blood T cell repertoires in COVID-19. Some clones are missing from TCRdb's copy, which holds only in-frame ones; the method was immunoSEQ multiplex PCR. This table holds around 210,000 clones, nearly 90% found once. The sample comprised peripheral blood. All receptors come from a man in his forties or fifties with COVID-19, enrolled during active disease.

This clone was seen only once. The gene calls are TRBV28 and TRBJ2-7, with TRBD1 matching 9 bases. With 9 bases clipped from V and 2 bases from J, the junction kept 2 bases outside the gene matches. The CDR3 spans 12 residues. Germline loops: CDR1 MDHEN, CDR2 SYDVKM. CDR3 coding DNA: TGTGCCAGTCGACAGGGGGCCTACGAGCAGTACTTC. It encodes CASRQGAYEQYF.

The chain couples TRBV27 to TRBJ2-7, with TRBD2 identical over 8 bases. With V trimmed by 2 bases and J by 0 bases, 3 bases remained unmatched. The germline CDR1 and CDR2 sequences are MNHEY and SMNVEV (reference sequence). This CDR3 spans 15 amino acids. The CDR3 loop reads CASSLAGGSSYEQYF. The CDR3 nucleotides are TGTGCCAGCAGTTTAGCGGGGGGTTCCTCCTACGAGCAGTACTTC.

This clone came up a few times. V usage is TRBV3-1 (or the pseudogene TRBV3-2) and J usage is TRBJ2-1; maybe TRBD2 (6 bases). In germline, CDR1 is LGHDT, CDR2 YNNKEL (reference sequence). Trimming shortened V by 4 bases and J by 6 bases, and 10 bases separated the two germline ends. This CDR3 has 13 amino acids. The CDR3 coding sequence is TGTGCCAGCAGCCCCGTCGGGGGCAATGAGCAGTTCTTC. This codes for CASSPVGGNEQFF.

The V call is TRBV4-1, the J call TRBJ1-6; D may be TRBD1 (6 bases). The germline gives CDR1 MGHRA, CDR2 YSYEKL. The germline V and J ends were trimmed by 0 bases and 0 bases, with 12 bases remaining between them. The CDR3 is made up of 18 amino acids. CDR3 sequence (DNA): TGCGCCAGCAGCCAAGACCCAGGGGCGAGCTCCTATAATTCACCCCTCCACTTT. It codes for CASSQDPGASSYNSPLHF.

This clone was seen a few times. V is TRBV19 and J is TRBJ1-5; possible D gene TRBD1, 6 bases. Trimming removed 5 bases at V and 4 bases at J, with 12 bases between. Germline-derived CDR1 and CDR2 are LNHDA and SQIVND (reference sequence). The CDR3 is 14 residues long. The CDR3 coding sequence is TGTGCCAGTAGTCGGGACACCTTTAATCAGCCCCAGCATTTT. Residues: CASSRDTFNQPQHF. Full variable domain (rest looked up from reference TRBV19 and TRBJ1-5): DGGITQSPKYLFRKEGQNVTLSCEQNLNHDAMYWYRQDPGQGLRLIYYSQIVNDFQKGDIAEGYSVSREKKESFPLTVTSAQKNPTAFYLCASSRDTFNQPQHFGDGTRLSIL.

This rearrangement joins TRBV2 to TRBJ2-5; 8 nucleotides line up with TRBD2. Germline V gene data show CDR1 as SNHLY and CDR2 as FYNNEI. V lost 9 bases, J lost 5 bases, and 29 bases stayed unmatched. This CDR3 spans 20 amino acids. Here the CDR3 DNA reads TGTGCCAGGAGGTGGTCTTCTTCGGCTGAGTACAGCGGGAGATGGGAGACCCAGTACTTC. Its protein product is CARRWSSSAEYSGRWETQYF.

The V gene is TRBV15, the J gene TRBJ2-5; TRBD2 aligns across 12 bases. The length of the CDR3 is 18 residues. V trimming: 2 bases; J trimming: 4 bases; junction bases outside the gene matches: 11. Germline lookup yields CDR1 LNHNV and CDR2 YYDKDF (reference sequence). The CDR3 here is CATSRPTRTSGDRETQYF. CDR3 in DNA: TGTGCCACCAGCAGACCCACTAGGACTAGCGGGGATAGAGAGACCCAGTACTTC.

V is TRBV6-6 and J is TRBJ2-7, with TRBD2 as a possible D gene (6 bases). Germline V CDR1 and CDR2: MNHNY, SVGAGI (reference sequence). V lost 11 bases, J lost 3 bases, and 17 bases lay in between. CDR3 length: 13 amino acids. As DNA, the CDR3 is TGTGCCTGCGGGACCGGGACGGGCTACGAGCAGTACTTC. Translation gives CACGTGTGYEQYF.

The V gene is TRBV24-1, the J gene TRBJ1-4; maybe TRBD1 (5 bases). The V gene lost 4 bases and the J gene lost 8 bases, with 16 bases spanning the gap. The CDR3 consists of 15 residues. CDR1 is KGHDR and CDR2 is SFDVKD in the germline V gene. This CDR3 reads CATSDPGGFGEKLFF. In DNA form, the CDR3 reads TGTGCCACCAGTGACCCCGGGGGGTTCGGCGAAAAACTGTTTTTT.

The chain combines TRBV2 with TRBJ1-4; D uncertain. This CDR3 is 17 amino acids long. With 3 bases removed from V and 6 bases from J, the gap between germline ends came to 20 bases. CDR1 and CDR2 from the germline V gene are SNHLY and FYNNEI. The CDR3 loop is CASSDSPLIQEYEKLFF. DNA of the CDR3: TGTGCCAGCAGTGATTCCCCCCTAATCCAAGAATATGAAAAACTGTTTTTT. The full variable domain, rest sourced from reference TRBV2 and TRBJ1-4, is EPEVTQTPSHQVTQMGQEVILRCVPISNHLYFYWYRQILGQKVEFLVSFYNNEISEKSEIFDDQFSVERPDGSNFTLKIRSTKLEDSAMYFCASSDSPLIQEYEKLFFGSGTQLSVL.

The chain joins TRBV4-1 to TRBJ2-2; 8 bases align to TRBD1. CDR1 MGHRA and CDR2 YSYEKL come from the germline V gene. V lost 0 bases, J lost 6 bases, and 3 bases stayed unmatched. CDR3 length: 15 residues. The CDR3, as DNA: TGCGCCAGCAGCCAAGATGTCAGGGGGCCCGGGGAGCTGTTTTTT. This encodes CASSQDVRGPGELFF.

J is TRBJ1-5 and V is TRBV2; 10 positions agree with TRBD1. Germline-derived CDR1 and CDR2 are SNHLY and FYNNEI. V shed 7 bases, J shed 0 bases, and the junction held 3 bases outside the gene matches. The CDR3 has 15 residues. The CDR3 nucleotides are TGTGCCAGCAAGGGGGACAGGGGTAGCAATCAGCCCCAGCATTTT. This codes for CASKGDRGSNQPQHF.

V usage is TRBV27 and J usage is TRBJ2-3; TRBD1 matches 7 bases. Germline V CDR1 and CDR2: MNHEY, SMNVEV (reference sequence). V gave up 5 bases and J gave up 5 bases; unmatched junction bases: 13. CDR3 length: 16 amino acids. CDR3 sequence (DNA): TGTGCCAGCAGTACTCGAAACGGGACAGCCAGAGATACGCAGTATTTT. Protein sequence: CASSTRNGTARDTQYF.

The chain is built from TRBV6-5 and TRBJ2-7; TRBD1 might be the D (6 bases). V shed 7 bases and J shed 2 bases, with 15 bases lying between them. CDR3 length equals 14 residues. In germline, CDR1 is MNHEY, CDR2 SVGAGI. The CDR3 spells CASNDRDTTYEQYF. For the CDR3, the DNA is TGTGCCAGCAACGACCGGGACACAACCTACGAGCAGTACTTC.

As concerns this clone: The same CDR3 arises from other DNA sequences in this sample as well. The rearrangement links TRBV5-1 to TRBJ2-1; TRBD1 aligns across 7 bases. V lost 0 bases, J lost 0 bases, and 3 bases stayed unmatched. The CDR3 spans 16 residues. Germline assignment: CDR1 SGHRS and CDR2 YFSETQ. CDR3 sequence (DNA): TGCGCCAGCAGCTTGGTGGCAGGGGGCTCCTACAATGAGCAGTTCTTC. This encodes CASSLVAGGSYNEQFF.

The chain joins TRBV18 to TRBJ2-1; no firm D call. This CDR3 has 14 residues. Germline values: CDR1 KGHSH, CDR2 LQKENI. V lost 3 bases and J 4 bases, leaving 10 bases between the germline ends. The CDR3 DNA is TGTGCCAGCTCACCCTCCTCCACATACAATGAGCAGTTCTTC. This codes for CASSPSSTYNEQFF.

This clone has more than one count but fewer than ten. The chain has TRBV13 and TRBJ1-6; TRBD1 matches at 9 bases. Trimming at V came to 4 bases and at J to 9 bases, leaving 7 bases not matched to a gene. The CDR3 spans 15 residues. Germline V gene lookup returns CDR1 PRHDT and CDR2 FYEKMQ (reference sequence). DNA of the CDR3: TGTGCCAGCAGCTCAACAGGGGGCGCCGGTTCACCCCTCCACTTT. Residues: CASSSTGGAGSPLHF.

The chain couples TRBV29-1 to TRBJ2-3; TRBD2 agrees at 7 bases. The trim removed 3 bases at V and 6 bases at J, leaving 15 bases unmatched. Germline V gives CDR1 SQVTM, CDR2 ANQGSEA. This CDR3 has 16 residues. The CDR3 nucleotides are TGCAGCGTTGATGGCGTCTGGGCCGGGAGGTTGGATACGCAGTATTTT. This sequence encodes CSVDGVWAGRLDTQYF.